These T cell receptor beta chains were read from a single sample in a study of graft-versus-host responses after intestinal transplantation. Their antigens are not known. Profiled with immunoSEQ multiplex PCR; TCRdb holds only in-frame clones, not every one. In the table there are tens of thousands of clones, roughly 90% of which are singletons. Specimen: unstimulated CD8+ T cells sorted from spleen or lymph node cells, collected before intestinal transplant. The receptors shown here come from a human donor who received an intestinal transplant. The CDR3 runs from the conserved cysteine through the conserved F or W. The D gene is left open where the match is weak. Size is stated for part of the rows, as once, few or many counts, or as a class when the clone is expanded.

v_gene	abundance	j_gene	d_gene	CDR3aa	CDR3nt
TRBV5-1	NA	TRBJ2-2	TRBD1	CASSFGQGDPTGELFF	TGCGCCAGCAGCTTCGGACAGGGGGACCCCACCGGGGAGCTGTTTTTT
TRBV19	NA	TRBJ1-6	NA	CASSKQGEYSPLHF	TGTGCCAGTAGCAAACAGGGAGAGTACTCACCCCTCCACTTT
TRBV5-6	NA	TRBJ1-6	TRBD1	CASSFGLWTGNNSPLHF	TGTGCCAGCAGCTTTGGACTATGGACAGGGAATAATTCACCCCTCCACTTT
TRBV28	NA	TRBJ1-2	TRBD1	CASRQIDRDGYGYTF	TGTGCCAGCAGACAAATCGACAGGGACGGCTATGGCTACACCTTC
TRBV12-5	NA	TRBJ1-2	NA	CASGLYLVLIYGYTF	TGTGCTAGTGGTTTGTACCTAGTTTTAATATATGGCTACACCTTC
TRBV27	NA	TRBJ2-4	NA	CASSLRGLLDIQYF	TGTGCCAGCAGTTTAAGGGGGTTGTTGGACATTCAGTACTTC
TRBV6-5	NA	TRBJ2-3	TRBD1	CASSSVQGAADTQYF	TGTGCCAGCAGTTCCGTGCAGGGGGCAGCAGATACGCAGTATTTT
TRBV27	NA	TRBJ2-1	TRBD1	CASSSTPLLGQGFVVGNEQFF	TGTGCCAGCAGTTCAACACCCCTCTTGGGACAGGGTTTCGTCGTCGGCAATGAGCAGTTCTTC
TRBV7-9	NA	TRBJ2-6	TRBD2	CASSPGAGAGANVLTF	TGTGCCAGCAGCCCTGGTGCGGGAGCTGGGGCCAACGTCCTGACTTTC
TRBV4-1	NA	TRBJ2-1	NA	CASSRLGLKYNEQFF	TGCGCCAGCAGCCGCCTTGGACTTAAATACAATGAGCAGTTCTTC
TRBV27	NA	TRBJ2-1	NA	CASSLSPDNEQFF	TGTGCCAGCAGTTTATCCCCAGACAATGAGCAGTTCTTC
TRBV6-5	NA	TRBJ1-1	TRBD1	CASRGDRLNTEAFF	TGTGCCAGCAGGGGGGACAGACTGAACACTGAAGCTTTCTTT
TRBV7-9	NA	TRBJ1-3	NA	CASSLDSDGDTIYF	TGTGCCAGCAGCTTAGATTCAGACGGAGACACCATATATTTT
TRBV7-3	NA	TRBJ1-6	NA	CASSLRPTLDGGAHNSPLHF	TGTGCCAGCAGCTTAAGACCGACCCTGGACGGAGGGGCCCATAATTCACCCCTCCACTTT
TRBV6-5	NA	TRBJ1-5	NA	CASSSGVGRYQPQHF	TGTGCCAGCAGTTCCGGGGTAGGGAGGTATCAGCCCCAGCATTTT
TRBV15	NA	TRBJ1-5	TRBD1	CATSPGTGGIDQPQHF	TGTGCCACCAGCCCCGGGACAGGGGGAATCGATCAGCCCCAGCATTTT
TRBV7-7	NA	TRBJ2-1	TRBD2	CASSFPSGNSYNEQFF	TGTGCTAGCAGCTTTCCTAGCGGGAACTCCTACAATGAGCAGTTCTTC
TRBV6-5	NA	TRBJ2-1	TRBD1	CASSYSTGSNEQFF	TGTGCCAGCAGTTACTCGACAGGGTCTAATGAGCAGTTCTTC
TRBV25-1	NA	TRBJ2-7	NA	CASSEGGSEQYF	TGTGCCAGCAGTGAAGGAGGTTCCGAGCAGTACTTC
TRBV9	NA	TRBJ2-1	TRBD2	CASSVQLAANEQFF	TGTGCCAGCAGCGTACAACTAGCGGCCAATGAGCAGTTCTTC
TRBV2	NA	TRBJ2-7	TRBD1	CATQEQGASYEQYF	TGTGCCACCCAGGAACAGGGGGCCTCCTACGAGCAGTACTTC
TRBV5-1	NA	TRBJ2-2	TRBD1	CASSLVQGATGELFF	TGCGCCAGCAGCTTGGTACAGGGGGCCACCGGGGAGCTGTTTTTT
TRBV27	NA	TRBJ2-1	TRBD1	CASSSTGAGDEQFF	TGTGCCAGCAGTTCCACAGGGGCCGGGGATGAGCAGTTCTTC
TRBV6-4	NA	TRBJ2-2	NA	CASSGGSGTGELFF	TGTGCCAGCAGTGGTGGTAGCGGCACCGGGGAGCTGTTTTTT
TRBV27	NA	TRBJ2-7	TRBD1	CASSLSGQGARVAYEQYF	TGTGCCAGCAGTTTATCGGGACAGGGGGCTCGGGTGGCCTACGAGCAGTACTTC
TRBV4-2	NA	TRBJ2-3	TRBD2	CASSQGLGGGTDTQYF	TGTGCCAGCAGCCAAGGGCTCGGGGGGGGCACAGATACGCAGTATTTT
TRBV19	NA	TRBJ2-1	NA	CASSIWYSYNEQFF	TGTGCCAGTAGTATATGGTACAGTTACAATGAGCAGTTCTTC
TRBV7-3	NA	TRBJ2-7	TRBD2	CASSPTGTSGIEQYF	TGTGCCAGCAGCCCCACCGGGACTAGCGGGATCGAGCAGTACTTC
TRBV5-1	once	TRBJ2-7	TRBD2	CAIPIGLAAYEQYF	TGCGCCATCCCAATAGGACTAGCGGCCTACGAGCAGTACTTC
TRBV9	once	TRBJ2-7	TRBD1	CASSIDDRGRYEQYF	TGTGCCAGCAGCATTGACGACAGGGGCCGGTACGAGCAGTACTTC
TRBV27	NA	TRBJ1-1	NA	CASSWNRDTEAFF	TGTGCCAGCAGTTGGAACAGGGACACTGAAGCTTTTTTT
TRBV5-5	NA	TRBJ2-5	NA	CASSPGVLRVHQETQYF	TGTGCCAGCAGCCCCGGGGTACTCAGAGTCCACCAAGAGACCCAGTACTTC
TRBV30	NA	TRBJ2-1	NA	CAWSEGYNSYNEQFF	TGTGCCTGGTCCGAGGGCTATAACTCCTACAATGAGCAGTTCTTC
TRBV5-6	NA	TRBJ2-1	TRBD2	CASSRVRLAGGYNEQFF	TGTGCCAGCAGTCGGGTTCGACTAGCGGGAGGGTACAATGAGCAGTTCTTC
TRBV9	NA	TRBJ2-6	NA	CASEANGANVLTF	TGTGCCAGCGAGGCGAATGGGGCCAACGTCCTGACTTTC
TRBV14	NA	TRBJ2-4	TRBD1	CASSSGTGGNADIQYF	TGTGCCAGCAGCTCGGGGACAGGGGGGAATGCGGACATTCAGTACTTC
TRBV27	once	TRBJ2-7	NA	CASRARGGQSYEQYF	TGTGCCAGCAGGGCTAGGGGGGGGCAATCCTACGAGCAGTACTTC
TRBV12-2	NA	TRBJ1-5	NA	CASRPRVSNQPQHF	TGTGCAAGTCGCCCCAGGGTTAGCAATCAGCCCCAGCATTTT
TRBV5-1	NA	TRBJ2-4	NA	CASSLATGGGLTAKNIQYF	TGCGCCAGCAGCTTGGCCACCGGAGGTGGGTTGACGGCCAAAAACATTCAGTACTTC
TRBV5-1	once	TRBJ1-1	TRBD1	CASSYLTGVGTEAFF	TGCGCCAGCAGCTATCTGACAGGGGTTGGGACTGAAGCTTTCTTT
TRBV7-9	NA	TRBJ2-7	NA	CASSLDRNYEQYF	TGTGCCAGCAGTTTGGACAGAAACTACGAGCAGTACTTC
TRBV7-9	once	TRBJ2-1	NA	CASSLDSREEFF	TGTGCCAGCAGCTTAGATAGCAGGGAGGAGTTCTTC
TRBV5-1	NA	TRBJ2-7	TRBD1	CASSLGWTGPSEQYF	TGCGCCAGCAGCTTGGGGTGGACAGGGCCTTCCGAGCAGTACTTC
TRBV7-3	NA	TRBJ1-5	NA	CASSSSRQGGHQPQHF	TGTGCCAGCAGCTCCTCTCGTCAGGGTGGGCATCAGCCCCAGCATTTT
TRBV9	NA	TRBJ1-3	TRBD1	CASSSPGTVSDSGNTIYF	TGTGCCAGCAGCTCTCCCGGGACAGTCTCCGACTCTGGAAACACCATATATTTT
TRBV7-9	NA	TRBJ2-7	TRBD1	CASSPGQTSYEQYF	TGTGCCAGCAGCCCGGGACAGACGAGCTACGAGCAGTACTTC
TRBV6-1	once	TRBJ2-3	TRBD2	CASSDLLIAGGLDTQYF	TGTGCCAGCAGTGATTTATTAATCGCGGGGGGGCTGGATACGCAGTATTTT
TRBV4-1	NA	TRBJ1-1	TRBD1	CASSLWTGRGTEAFF	TGCGCCAGCAGCTTATGGACAGGGAGAGGGACTGAAGCTTTCTTT
TRBV28	once	TRBJ2-3	NA	CASSFFQGPTDTQYF	TGTGCCAGCAGTTTTTTTCAGGGGCCCACAGATACGCAGTATTTT
TRBV28	NA	TRBJ2-7	TRBD1	CASSTPRGNSYEQYF	TGTGCCAGCAGCACCCCCAGGGGGAACTCCTACGAGCAGTACTTC
TRBV7-9	NA	TRBJ1-1	NA	CASSSGGTEAFF	TGTGCCAGCAGCTCCGGGGGCACTGAAGCTTTCTTT
TRBV27	NA	TRBJ1-1	NA	CASSVGQHTEAFF	TGTGCCAGCAGTGTTGGGCAGCACACTGAAGCTTTCTTT
TRBV7-8	few	TRBJ1-1	TRBD1	CASSLEATGGTEAFF	TGTGCCAGCAGCTTAGAGGCGACAGGGGGCACTGAAGCTTTCTTT